The 15 T cell receptor beta chains below all came from one sample that was sequenced in a study of beta chain features in type 1 diabetes. General study results and limits: People with Type 1 diabetes carried modestly yet significantly shorter TCRB CDR3s in all four CD4+ subsets.

The sequenced template was cDNA made from the entire isolated RNA. Method: immunoSEQ multiplex PCR; TCRdb's copy keeps in-frame clones and lacks some. This table holds under 300,000 clones, roughly 20% found once. Their antigens remain unidentified. Sequences were obtained from naive CD4+ T cells from blood. These receptors were taken from a woman aged 40 to 55 with type 1 diabetes.

This clone was seen a handful of times. The chain uses TRBV4-1 and TRBJ1-4; D is uncertain. V was trimmed by 0 bases and J by 8 bases, leaving 4 bases between them. This CDR3 contains 12 residues. Germline CDR1 and CDR2: MGHRA and YSYEKL. Here the CDR3 reads CASSQEREKLFF. The CDR3 DNA follows: TGCGCCAGCAGCCAAGAGAGGGAAAAACTGTTTTTT.

The chain couples TRBV28 to TRBJ2-1; TRBD2 matches 8 bases. J lost 7 bases, V lost 3 bases, and 8 bases had no gene match. Germline lookup yields CDR1 MDHEN and CDR2 SYDVKM. There are 15 residues in the CDR3. The CDR3 here is CASSFGRIAGNEQFF. The CDR3 DNA reads TGTGCCAGCAGTTTTGGGCGGATAGCGGGGAATGAGCAGTTCTTC.

The genes are TRBV18 and TRBJ2-7, with D possibly being TRBD2 (5 bases). The germline gives CDR1 KGHSH, CDR2 LQKENI. This CDR3 region has 14 residues. V was trimmed by 0 bases and J by 3 bases, leaving 9 bases between them. CDR3 coding DNA: TGTGCCAGCTCACCACCGTTTGAGGGCTACGAGCAGTACTTC. This sequence encodes CASSPPFEGYEQYF.

The chain joins TRBV7-2 to TRBJ1-4; 7 bases are a match to TRBD1. Germline V gene sequence: CDR1 SGHTA, CDR2 FQGNSA. V dropped 0 bases and J dropped 8; count of bases not matched to a gene: 0. This CDR3 has 13 amino acids. The CDR3 DNA is TGTGCCAGCAGCTTAGCAGGGGGCGAAAAACTGTTTTTT. Residues: CASSLAGGEKLFF. The whole variable domain, filled in from reference TRBV7-2 and TRBJ1-4, reads GAGVSQSPSNKVTEKGKDVELRCDPISGHTALYWYRQSLGQGLEFLIYFQGNSAPDKSGLPSDRFSAERTGGSVSTLTIQRTQQEDSAVYLCASSLAGGEKLFFGSGTQLSVL.

The rearrangement joins TRBV28 to TRBJ2-5; D unclear. Germline loops: CDR1 MDHEN, CDR2 SYDVKM. Trimming removed 1 base from V and 5 bases from J, with 5 bases in between. The CDR3 runs to 12 residues. The CDR3 loop is CASSLSAETQYF. CDR3 DNA: TGTGCCAGCAGTTTATCAGCGGAGACCCAGTACTTC.

The DNA for the CDR3 is TGTGCCAGCCTCCACCGGAGGCAGCCCCAGCATTTT. It translates to CASLHRRQPQHF. The chain joins TRBV6-7 to TRBJ1-5; no clear D gene. TRBV6-7 is treated as an ORF (open reading frame) with a function not yet certain. This CDR3 region has 12 residues. Trimming took off 8 bases at V and 7 bases at J, with 12 bases between the two ends.

This clone was found a few times. The chain has TRBV23-1 and TRBJ2-7, with TRBD2 as a possible D gene (6 bases). TRBV23-1 is an ORF; its function is uncertain. V gave up 2 bases and J gave up 0 bases, with 14 bases separating them. The CDR3 sequence is 16 residues long. The chain's CDR3 is CASSQSPGTVSYEQYF. The CDR3 DNA is TGCGCCAGCAGTCAAAGCCCTGGGACTGTCTCCTACGAGCAGTACTTC.

The CDR3 loop reads CAIRSSETQYF. The CDR3, as DNA: TGTGCCATCCGTTCGTCGGAGACCCAGTACTTC. The chain uses TRBV10-3 and TRBJ2-5, with no clear D. The CDR3 consists of 11 residues. CDR1 and CDR2 from the germline V gene are ENHRY and SYGVKD. V was trimmed by 8 bases and J by 5 bases, leaving 9 bases between them.

The chain links TRBV7-3 to TRBJ2-3, with D unclear. In germline, CDR1 is SGHTA, CDR2 FQGTGA. The ends were cut back, 4 bases at V and 2 bases at J, with 7 bases in the middle. The CDR3 length is 13 residues. The CDR3 loop reads CASSSGFTDTQYF. The CDR3 region has the DNA TGTGCCAGCAGCTCCGGGTTCACAGATACGCAGTATTTT.

Only a few counts were recorded for this clone. The CDR3 loop is CASSPIPGTGTYEQYF. In DNA form, the CDR3 reads TGTGCCAGCAGCCCCATTCCCGGGACAGGGACCTACGAGCAGTACTTC. The chain uses TRBV9 and TRBJ2-7, with 9 bases fitting TRBD1. This CDR3 is 16 amino acids long. Trimming removed 4 bases from V and 2 bases from J; junction bases left unmatched: 10. The germline V gene encodes CDR1 SGDLS and CDR2 YYNGEE.

The V and J genes are TRBV28 and TRBJ1-2; TRBD1 agrees at 7 bases. Germline assignment: CDR1 MDHEN and CDR2 SYDVKM. The CDR3 runs to 15 residues. Trimming took 8 bases from V and 2 from J; bases not matched to a gene: 11. The CDR3 sequence is CASGERQGMNYGYTF. CDR3 in DNA: TGTGCCAGCGGAGAGCGACAGGGAATGAACTATGGCTACACCTTC.

This clone appeared a few times. The V call is TRBV9, the J call TRBJ1-6, with D perhaps TRBD1 (5 bases). Germline assignment: CDR1 SGDLS and CDR2 YYNGEE. CDR3 length: 15 residues. V lost 4 bases to trimming and J lost 9 bases, with 17 bases between them. The CDR3 nucleotides read TGTGCCAGCAGCTCCCGACGGGGGGATAGTTCACCCCTCCACTTT. Translated: CASSSRRGDSSPLHF.

This clone has only a few counts. The chain links TRBV9 to TRBJ1-4; 8 nucleotides align to TRBD1. CDR3 length: 15 residues. Germline V CDR1 and CDR2: SGDLS, YYNGEE. The ends lost 2 bases at V and 7 bases at J; junction bases unmatched: 7. The CDR3 nucleotides read TGTGCCAGCAGCGTGGGCCGGACAGGGCGTGAAAAACTGTTTTTT. Translating it yields CASSVGRTGREKLFF.

This clone showed up just a few times. The V and J genes are TRBV5-1 and TRBJ2-7; 8 nucleotides line up with TRBD1. CDR3 length: 15 amino acids. V lost 4 bases and J lost 0; bases outside the gene matches: 6. In germline, CDR1 is SGHRS, CDR2 YFSETQ. CDR3 sequence reads: CASSPGQGSSYEQYF. The CDR3 DNA reads as TGCGCCAGCAGCCCCGGACAGGGCAGCTCCTACGAGCAGTACTTC.

This clone was detected only a few times. This chain uses TRBV27 with TRBJ1-1; D unclear. The V and J ends lost 0 bases and 0 bases respectively, with 8 bases between them. This CDR3 is built from 15 residues. Germline assignment: CDR1 MNHEY and CDR2 SMNVEV (reference sequence). CDR3 loop: CASSLSRRLNTEAFF. The CDR3 DNA reads as TGTGCCAGCAGTTTATCAAGGCGGTTGAACACTGAAGCTTTCTTT.